The 22 T cell receptor beta chains below all came from one sample that was sequenced in a study of shared clonotypes between healthy human individuals. Sequenced by immunoSEQ multiplex PCR; TCRdb stores in-frame clones only, minus some. The sample contains 550,000 to 700,000 clones, less than 80% of which appear only once. The sequenced sample was memory CD4+ T cells sorted from blood. Subset given: CD45RA-negative fraction. All receptors come from a young woman in good health.

The CDR3 here is CASSTGLAGGEQFF. The CDR3 DNA sequence: TGTGCCAGCAGTACGGGACTAGCGGGAGGGGAGCAGTTCTTC. This chain links TRBV6-1 with TRBJ2-1; 16 bases match TRBD2. Trimming removed 5 bases from V and 10 bases from J; junction bases left unmatched: 2. This CDR3 comprises 14 residues. CDR1 MNHNS and CDR2 SASEGT come from the germline V gene.

The chain employs TRBV27 and TRBJ1-1, with 9 bases fitting TRBD1. The V segment lost 7 bases and the J segment 4 bases; nucleotides outside the gene matches: 10. Germline CDR1 MNHEY, CDR2 SMNVEV (reference sequence). This CDR3 contains 15 residues. The CDR3, as DNA: TGTGCCAGCAAACGGACAGGGGAGGGCGGCACTGAAGCTTTCTTT. Its translation is CASKRTGEGGTEAFF.

The chain links TRBV6-6 to TRBJ1-2, with D possibly being TRBD1 (5 bases). The germline V and J ends were trimmed by 6 bases and 6 bases, with 8 bases remaining between them. CDR3 length: 11 residues. Germline CDR1 MNHNY, CDR2 SVGAGI (reference sequence). The CDR3 DNA sequence: TGTGCCAGCAGACAGGCTCATGGCTACACCTTC. It specifies CASRQAHGYTF.

This chain joins TRBV6-6 and TRBJ1-1, with TRBD1 as a possible D gene (6 bases). The V end lost 5 bases, the J end lost 12 bases, and 22 bases lay between the germline ends. The germline CDR1 and CDR2 sequences are MNHNY and SVGAGI (reference sequence). This CDR3 comprises 14 residues. For the CDR3, the DNA is TGTGCCAGCAGTCAGGGGATCTCGCAAGCTGGGCCTTTCTTT. Its protein is CASSQGISQAGPFF.

This clone was seen only a few times. The rearrangement joins TRBV19 to TRBJ1-1; TRBD1 matches 10 bases. Germline CDR1 and CDR2: LNHDA and SQIVND (reference sequence). This CDR3 has 15 residues. With V trimmed by 1 base and J by 5 bases, 4 bases remained unmatched. The CDR3 region is CASSIGPDRGTEAFF. CDR3 sequence (DNA): TGTGCCAGTAGTATAGGGCCGGACAGGGGGACTGAAGCTTTCTTT.

The chain is built from TRBV27 and TRBJ1-2, with 9 bases aligning to TRBD1. The trim removed 6 bases at V and 8 bases at J, leaving 10 bases unmatched. The germline gives CDR1 MNHEY, CDR2 SMNVEV (reference sequence). The CDR3 is made up of 14 amino acids. The CDR3 nucleotides are TGTGCCAGCAGACAGGGCTCGGGACAGGGAGGCTACACCTTC. Translation gives CASRQGSGQGGYTF.

The V and J genes are TRBV19 and TRBJ1-5; 9 bases are a match to TRBD1. The V gene's germline CDR1 is LNHDA and CDR2 SQIVND (reference sequence). V shed 5 bases, J shed 7 bases, and the junction held 6 bases outside the gene matches. The CDR3 contains 14 residues. The CDR3 DNA reads TGTGCCAGTAGTCGACAGGGGGTTAACCAGCCCCAGCATTTT. Translating it yields CASSRQGVNQPQHF.

The chain uses TRBV6-4 and TRBJ2-3; perhaps TRBD2 as D (5 bases). The ends were cut back, 5 bases at V and 2 bases at J, with 8 bases in the middle. The CDR3 extends over 13 amino acids. Germline CDR1 and CDR2: MRHNA and SNTAGT. CDR3 sequence reads: CASSSDYTDTQYF. The CDR3 DNA reads as TGTGCCAGCAGTAGCGACTACACAGATACGCAGTATTTT.

This chain joins TRBV29-1 and TRBJ2-7; 7 nucleotides match TRBD1. CDR3 length equals 12 residues. J was trimmed by 7 bases and V by 4 bases; bases with no gene match: 7. The germline gives CDR1 SQVTM, CDR2 ANQGSEA. In nucleotides, the CDR3 is TGCAGCGTTGCAAGAGGGGACAGTGAGCAGTACTTC. Amino acid sequence: CSVARGDSEQYF.

This rearrangement joins TRBV18 to TRBJ2-7; 12 bases are a match to TRBD2. Germline V gene data show CDR1 as KGHSH and CDR2 as LQKENI. Trimming cost V 3 bases and J 6 bases; bases outside gene matches: 9. The CDR3 is 16 residues long. This CDR3 is CASSPSLAGGKGEQYF. The CDR3 DNA follows: TGTGCCAGCTCACCGTCACTAGCGGGAGGAAAGGGCGAGCAGTACTTC. Based on the CDR3 plus reference TRBV18 and TRBJ2-7, the full variable domain is NAGVMQNPRHLVRRRGQEARLRCSPMKGHSHVYWYRQLPEEGLKFMVYLQKENIIDESGMPKERFSAEFPKEGPSILRIQQVVRGDSAAYFCASSPSLAGGKGEQYFGPGTRLTVT.

This clone was seen a single time. V gene TRBV7-2 combines with J gene TRBJ2-1, with 8 bases aligning to TRBD2. The J segment lost 0 bases and the V segment lost 6 bases, leaving 7 bases of the junction unmatched. Germline V gene sequence: CDR1 SGHTA, CDR2 FQGNSA. CDR3 length: 16 residues. The CDR3, as DNA: TGTGCCAGCAGAAGCGGGAGTTCATCCTCCTACAATGAGCAGTTCTTC. It translates to CASRSGSSSSYNEQFF.

The chain combines TRBV5-1 with TRBJ1-1; D gene uncertain. The CDR3 consists of 13 residues. Germline V gene data show CDR1 as SGHRS and CDR2 as YFSETQ. The ends were cut back, 5 bases at V and 0 bases at J, with 8 bases in the middle. As DNA, the CDR3 is TGCGCCAGCAGAGGTAATTTGAACACTGAAGCTTTCTTT. Protein: CASRGNLNTEAFF.

The chain uses TRBV7-8 and TRBJ1-1; D call uncertain. CDR3 length: 13 amino acids. CDR1 and CDR2 from the germline V gene are SGHVS and FQNEAQ. V lost 2 bases and J lost 1, with 5 bases in between. The DNA of the CDR3 is TGTGCCAGCAGCTTAAGACAGAACACTGAAGCTTTCTTT. Protein sequence: CASSLRQNTEAFF.

The rearrangement uses TRBV6-6 and TRBJ2-1; D remains unclear. This CDR3 comprises 14 residues. Germline V gene data show CDR1 as MNHNY and CDR2 as SVGAGI (reference sequence). Trimming took off 4 bases at V and 3 bases at J, with 10 bases between the two ends. The CDR3 spells CASSSSSRYNEQFF. CDR3 nucleotide sequence: TGTGCCAGCAGTTCCTCCAGCCGCTACAATGAGCAGTTCTTC.

CDR3 in amino acids: CASNNLLGNQPQHF. The DNA for the CDR3 is TGTGCCAGCAATAACCTGCTGGGCAATCAGCCCCAGCATTTT. The J gene is TRBJ1-5, the V gene TRBV28, with unresolved D. Trimming shortened V by 7 bases and J by 2 bases, and 12 bases separated the two germline ends. Germline lookup yields CDR1 MDHEN and CDR2 SYDVKM. The CDR3 sequence is 14 residues long.

This chain connects TRBV5-1 to TRBJ2-3, with 7 bases aligning to TRBD1. Unmatched junction bases numbered 17, after V lost 6 bases and J lost 7 bases. There are 16 residues in the CDR3. CDR1 and CDR2 from the germline V gene are SGHRS and YFSETQ. CDR3 bases: TGCGCCAGCATCTCCGGGACAGATTGGGGCTTGAATACGCAGTATTTT. It encodes CASISGTDWGLNTQYF.

On this clone itself: This CDR3 is also generated by other DNA sequences in the sample. The rearrangement links TRBV27 to TRBJ2-5; D uncertain. V lost 0 bases to trimming and J lost 4 bases, with 3 bases between them. CDR3 size: 12 residues. Germline V lookup: CDR1 MNHEY, CDR2 SMNVEV (reference sequence). The CDR3 region has the DNA TGTGCCAGCAGTTTATCGGGAGAGACCCAGTACTTC. This encodes CASSLSGETQYF.

Of note for this clone: Its ends do not fully match the called genes, so a read error is possible. CDR3: CATSYISPYGYTF. CDR3 sequence (DNA): TGTGCCACCAGTTACATTTCTCCATATGGCTACACCTTC. The chain combines TRBV28 with TRBJ1-2; D remains ambiguous. Germline V gives CDR1 MDHEN, CDR2 SYDVKM. This CDR3 has 13 amino acids.

The chain carries TRBV6-1 and TRBJ2-2, with 11 bases identical to TRBD2. This CDR3 has 15 residues. CDR1 and CDR2 from the germline V gene are MNHNS and SASEGT. The ends lost 6 bases at V and 5 bases at J; junction bases unmatched: 5. The CDR3: CASRLLAGGTGELFF. The CDR3 DNA is TGTGCCAGCAGACTTCTAGCGGGAGGAACCGGGGAGCTGTTTTTT.

This clone was picked up many times. The chain recombines TRBV11-2 with TRBJ2-7, with no clear D. Germline V gene data show CDR1 as SGHAT and CDR2 as FQNNGV. The CDR3 length is 17 residues. V lost 0 bases to trimming and J lost 0 bases, with 15 bases between them. CDR3 DNA sequence: TGTGCCAGCAGCTTAGATAATATGTCCATCGGCTCCTACGAGCAGTACTTC. Translation: CASSLDNMSIGSYEQYF.

This clone was counted once. This chain connects TRBV5-4 to TRBJ1-1; 8 nucleotides agree with TRBD1. This CDR3 spans 17 amino acids. Germline-derived CDR1 and CDR2 are SGHNT and YYREEE (reference sequence). After removal of 0 bases from V and 0 bases from J, the junction contained 7 bases not matched to a gene. The CDR3 sequence: CASSLGPTGAMNTEAFF. CDR3 coding DNA: TGTGCCAGCAGCTTGGGCCCGACAGGGGCAATGAACACTGAAGCTTTCTTT.

The chain couples TRBV2 to TRBJ2-1; possible D gene TRBD2, 5 bases. The CDR3 covers 15 residues. The V and J ends lost 0 bases and 2 bases respectively, with 8 bases between them. Germline loops: CDR1 SNHLY, CDR2 FYNNEI. CDR3 residues: CASSEAQLAYNEQFF. CDR3 nucleotides: TGTGCCAGCAGTGAAGCACAACTAGCCTACAATGAGCAGTTCTTC.